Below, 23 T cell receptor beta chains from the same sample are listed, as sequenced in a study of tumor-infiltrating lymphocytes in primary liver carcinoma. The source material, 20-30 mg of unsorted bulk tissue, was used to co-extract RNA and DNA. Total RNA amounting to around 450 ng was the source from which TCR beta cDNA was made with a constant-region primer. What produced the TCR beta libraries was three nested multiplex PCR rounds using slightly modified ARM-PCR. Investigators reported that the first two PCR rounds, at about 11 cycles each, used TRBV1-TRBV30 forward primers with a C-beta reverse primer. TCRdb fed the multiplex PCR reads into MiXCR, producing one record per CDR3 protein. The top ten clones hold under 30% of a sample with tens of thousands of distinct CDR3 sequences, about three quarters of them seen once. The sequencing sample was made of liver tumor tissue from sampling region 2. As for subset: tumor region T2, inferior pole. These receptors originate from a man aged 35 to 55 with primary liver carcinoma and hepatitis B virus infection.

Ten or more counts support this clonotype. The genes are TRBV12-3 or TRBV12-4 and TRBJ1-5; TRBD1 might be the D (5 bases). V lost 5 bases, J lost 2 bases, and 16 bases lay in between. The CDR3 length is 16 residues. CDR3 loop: CASSPSGLGGNQPQHF. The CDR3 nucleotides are TGTGCCAGCAGTCCCAGCGGGTTGGGGGGCAATCAGCCCCAGCATTTT.

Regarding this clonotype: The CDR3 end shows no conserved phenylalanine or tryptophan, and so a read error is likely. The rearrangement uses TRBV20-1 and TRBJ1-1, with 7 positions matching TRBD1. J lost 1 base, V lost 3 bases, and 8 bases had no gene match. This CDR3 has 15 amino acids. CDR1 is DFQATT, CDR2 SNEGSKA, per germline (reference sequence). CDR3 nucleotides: TGCAGTGCTAGTCCACCGGGACAGAGGAACACTGAAGCTTTCCTT. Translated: CSASPPGQRNTEAFL.

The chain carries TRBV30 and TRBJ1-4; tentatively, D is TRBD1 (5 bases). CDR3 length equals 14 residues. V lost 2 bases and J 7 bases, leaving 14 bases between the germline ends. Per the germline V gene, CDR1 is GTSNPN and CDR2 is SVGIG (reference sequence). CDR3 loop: CAWSLSGQSEKLFF. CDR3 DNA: TGTGCCTGGAGTTTATCGGGGCAGAGTGAAAAACTGTTTTTT. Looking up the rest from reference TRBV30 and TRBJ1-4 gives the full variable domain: SQTIHQWPATLVQPVGSPLSLECTVEGTSNPNLYWYRQAAGRGLQLLFYSVGIGQISSEVPQNLSASRPQDRQFILSSKKLLLSDSGFYLCAWSLSGQSEKLFFGSGTQLSVL.

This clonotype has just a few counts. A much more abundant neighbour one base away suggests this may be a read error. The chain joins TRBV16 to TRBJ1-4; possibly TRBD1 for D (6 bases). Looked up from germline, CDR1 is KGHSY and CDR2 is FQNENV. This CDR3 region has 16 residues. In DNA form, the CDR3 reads TGTGCCAACAGCCAACGCCGGACAGCCTCTAATGAAAAACTGTTTTTT. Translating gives CANSQRRTASNEKLFF.

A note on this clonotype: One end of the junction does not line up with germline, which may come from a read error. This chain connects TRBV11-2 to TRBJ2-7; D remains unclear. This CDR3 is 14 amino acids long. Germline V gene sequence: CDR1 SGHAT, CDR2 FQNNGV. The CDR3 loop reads CASSLVLLYYDQYF. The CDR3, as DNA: TGTGCTAGCAGCTTAGTACTCCTCTACTACGACCAGTACTTC.

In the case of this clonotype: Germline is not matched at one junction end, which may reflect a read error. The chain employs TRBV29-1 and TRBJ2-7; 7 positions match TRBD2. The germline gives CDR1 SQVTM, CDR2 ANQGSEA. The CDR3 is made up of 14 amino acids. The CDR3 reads CSVVPKRDPYEQYF. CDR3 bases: TGCAGCGTTGTACCTAAGCGGGACCCCTACGAGCAATACTTC.

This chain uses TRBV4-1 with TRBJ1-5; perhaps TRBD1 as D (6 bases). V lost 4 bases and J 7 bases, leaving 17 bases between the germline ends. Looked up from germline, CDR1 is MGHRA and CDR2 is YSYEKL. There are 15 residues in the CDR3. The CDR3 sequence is CASSPGGRNNQPQHF. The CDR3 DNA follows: TGCGCCAGCAGCCCCGGGGGCAGAAACAACCAGCCCCAGCATTTT.

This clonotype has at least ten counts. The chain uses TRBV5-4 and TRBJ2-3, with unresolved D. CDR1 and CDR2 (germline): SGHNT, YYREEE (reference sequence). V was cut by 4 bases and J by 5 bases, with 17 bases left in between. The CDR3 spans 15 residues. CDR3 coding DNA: TGTGCCAGCAGCCCGTGGAGCCCGCGCCAAGATACGCAGTATTTT. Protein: CASSPWSPRQDTQYF.

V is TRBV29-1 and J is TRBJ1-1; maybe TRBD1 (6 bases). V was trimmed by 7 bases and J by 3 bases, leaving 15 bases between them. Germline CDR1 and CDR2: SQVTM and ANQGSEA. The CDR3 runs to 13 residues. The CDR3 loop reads CSETQGEDTEAFF. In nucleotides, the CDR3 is TGCAGCGAGACACAGGGTGAAGACACTGAAGCTTTCTTT. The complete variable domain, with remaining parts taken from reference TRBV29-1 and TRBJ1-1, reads SAVISQKPSRDICQRGTSLTIQCQVDSQVTMMFWYRQQPGQSLTLIATANQGSEATYESGFVIDKFPISRPNLTFSTLTVSNMSPEDSSIYLCSETQGEDTEAFFGQGTRLTVV.

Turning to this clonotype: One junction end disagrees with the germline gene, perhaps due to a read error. The CDR3 here is CVSKRPTANTEAFF. The CDR3 nucleotides are TGTGTCAGCAAAAGGCCTACAGCGAACACTGAAGCTTTCTTT. J is TRBJ1-1 and V is TRBV4-1; D is unresolved. The CDR3 extends over 14 amino acids. CDR1 is MGHRA, CDR2 YSYEKL, per germline.

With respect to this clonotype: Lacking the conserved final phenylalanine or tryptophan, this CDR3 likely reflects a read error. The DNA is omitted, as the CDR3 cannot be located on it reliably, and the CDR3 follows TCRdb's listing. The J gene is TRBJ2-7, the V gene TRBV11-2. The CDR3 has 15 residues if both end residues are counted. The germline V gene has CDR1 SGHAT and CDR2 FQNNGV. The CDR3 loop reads CASSLSVGISYEQYL.

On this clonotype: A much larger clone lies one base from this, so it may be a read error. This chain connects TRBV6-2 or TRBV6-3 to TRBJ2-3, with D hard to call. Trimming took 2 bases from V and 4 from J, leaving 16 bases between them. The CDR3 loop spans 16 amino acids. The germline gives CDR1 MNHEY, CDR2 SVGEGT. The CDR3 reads CASSYPDMGDPDTQYF. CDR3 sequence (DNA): TGTGCCAGCAGTTACCCCGACATGGGTGACCCAGATACGCAGTATTTT.

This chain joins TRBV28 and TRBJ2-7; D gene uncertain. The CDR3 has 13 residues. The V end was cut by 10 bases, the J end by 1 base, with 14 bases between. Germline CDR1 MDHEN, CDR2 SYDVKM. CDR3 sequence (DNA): TGTGCCAACGGTTTAAGGGATTCCTACGAGCAGTACTTC. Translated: CANGLRDSYEQYF. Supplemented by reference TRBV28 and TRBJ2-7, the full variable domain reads DVKVTQSSRYLVKRTGEKVFLECVQDMDHENMFWYRQDPGLGLRLIYFSYDVKMKEKGDIPEGYSVSREKKERFSLILESASTNQTSMYLCANGLRDSYEQYFGPGTRLTVT.

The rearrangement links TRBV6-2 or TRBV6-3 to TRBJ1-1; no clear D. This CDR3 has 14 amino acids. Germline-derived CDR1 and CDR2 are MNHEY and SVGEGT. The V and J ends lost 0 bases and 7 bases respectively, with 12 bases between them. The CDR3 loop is CASSYSAWYVEAFF. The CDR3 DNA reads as TGTGCCAGCAGTTACTCCGCCTGGTACGTTGAAGCTTTCTTT.

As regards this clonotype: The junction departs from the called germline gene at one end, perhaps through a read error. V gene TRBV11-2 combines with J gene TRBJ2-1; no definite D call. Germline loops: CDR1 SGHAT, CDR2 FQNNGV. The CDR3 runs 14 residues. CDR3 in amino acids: CTSSSMLGSNEHFF. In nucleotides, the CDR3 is TGTACCAGCAGCTCGATGTTAGGAAGCAATGAGCACTTCTTC.

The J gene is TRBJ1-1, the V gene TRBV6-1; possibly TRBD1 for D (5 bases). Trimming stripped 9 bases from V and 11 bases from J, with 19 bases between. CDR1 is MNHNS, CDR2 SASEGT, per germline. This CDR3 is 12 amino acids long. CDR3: CASSLLFRVAFF. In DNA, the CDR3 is TGTGCCAGTAGCCTCCTTTTCAGGGTGGCTTTCTTT.

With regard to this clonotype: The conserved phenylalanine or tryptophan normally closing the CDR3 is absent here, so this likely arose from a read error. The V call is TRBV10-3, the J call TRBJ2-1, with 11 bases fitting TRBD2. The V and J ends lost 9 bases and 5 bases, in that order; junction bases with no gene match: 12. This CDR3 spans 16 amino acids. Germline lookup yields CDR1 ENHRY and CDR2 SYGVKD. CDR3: CAIRPLAGGPHNEQFL. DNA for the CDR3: TGTGCCATAAGACCTTTAGCGGGAGGGCCTCACAATGAGCAGTTCTTG.

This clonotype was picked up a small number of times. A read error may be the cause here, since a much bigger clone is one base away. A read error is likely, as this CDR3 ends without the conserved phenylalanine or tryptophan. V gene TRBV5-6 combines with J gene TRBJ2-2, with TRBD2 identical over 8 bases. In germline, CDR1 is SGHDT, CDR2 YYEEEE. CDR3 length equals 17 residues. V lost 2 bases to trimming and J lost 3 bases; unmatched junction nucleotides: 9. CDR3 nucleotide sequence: TGTGCCAGCAGCTTTCGGTGGCTAGCGGGTTACACCGGGGAGCTGTTTTCT. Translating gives CASSFRWLAGYTGELFS.

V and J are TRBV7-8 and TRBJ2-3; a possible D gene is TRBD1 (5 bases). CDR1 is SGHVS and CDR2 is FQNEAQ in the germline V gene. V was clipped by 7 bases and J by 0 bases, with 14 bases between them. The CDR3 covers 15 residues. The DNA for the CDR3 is TGTGCCAGCATCCTGACAGTCCAAAGCACAGATACGCAGTATTTT. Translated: CASILTVQSTDTQYF.

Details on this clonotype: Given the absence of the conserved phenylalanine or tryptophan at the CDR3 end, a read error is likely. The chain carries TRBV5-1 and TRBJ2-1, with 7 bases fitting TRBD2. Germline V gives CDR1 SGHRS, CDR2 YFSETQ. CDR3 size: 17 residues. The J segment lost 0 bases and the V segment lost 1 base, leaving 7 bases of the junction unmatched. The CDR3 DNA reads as TGCGCCAGCAGCTTGTTTAGCGGGCCCAGCTCCTACAATGAGCAGTTCTTA. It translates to CASSLFSGPSSYNEQFL.

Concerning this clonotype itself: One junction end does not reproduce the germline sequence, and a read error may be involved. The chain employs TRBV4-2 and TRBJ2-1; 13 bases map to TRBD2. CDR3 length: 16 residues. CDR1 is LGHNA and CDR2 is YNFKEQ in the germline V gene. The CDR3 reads CATSVAGTSGDNEQFF. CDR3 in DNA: TGTGCCACCAGCGTAGCCGGGACTAGCGGGGACAATGAACAGTTCTTC.

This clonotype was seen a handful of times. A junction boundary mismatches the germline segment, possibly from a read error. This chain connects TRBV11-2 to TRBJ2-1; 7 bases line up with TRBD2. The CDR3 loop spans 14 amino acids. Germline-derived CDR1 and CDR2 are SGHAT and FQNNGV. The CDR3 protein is CASSLAGPGNERFF. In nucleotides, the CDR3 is TGTGCCAGCAGTTTAGCGGGCCCTGGTAATGAGCGGTTCTTC.

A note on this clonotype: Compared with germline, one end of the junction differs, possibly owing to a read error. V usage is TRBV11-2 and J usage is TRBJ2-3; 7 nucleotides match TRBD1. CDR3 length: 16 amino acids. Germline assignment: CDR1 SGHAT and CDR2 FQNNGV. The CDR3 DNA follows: TGTGCCAACAGCTTAGGGACCCGGGACAGCACAGATACGCGGTATTTT. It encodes CANSLGTRDSTDTRYF.